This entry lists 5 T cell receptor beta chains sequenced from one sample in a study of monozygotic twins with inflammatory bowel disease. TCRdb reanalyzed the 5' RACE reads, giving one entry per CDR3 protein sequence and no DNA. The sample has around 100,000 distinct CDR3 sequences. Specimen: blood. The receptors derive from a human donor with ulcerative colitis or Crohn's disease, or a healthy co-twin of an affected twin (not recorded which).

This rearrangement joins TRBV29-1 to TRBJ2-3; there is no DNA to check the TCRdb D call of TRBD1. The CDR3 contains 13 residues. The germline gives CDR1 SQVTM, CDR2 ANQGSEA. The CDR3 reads CSVRGQYTDTQYF.

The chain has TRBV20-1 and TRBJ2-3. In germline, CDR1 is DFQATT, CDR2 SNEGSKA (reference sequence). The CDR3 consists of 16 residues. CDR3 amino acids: CSARSGPDRGTDTQYF.

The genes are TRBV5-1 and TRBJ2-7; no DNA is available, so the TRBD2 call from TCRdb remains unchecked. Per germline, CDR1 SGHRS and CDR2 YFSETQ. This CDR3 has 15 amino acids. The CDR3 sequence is CASRPGYTGRYEQYF.

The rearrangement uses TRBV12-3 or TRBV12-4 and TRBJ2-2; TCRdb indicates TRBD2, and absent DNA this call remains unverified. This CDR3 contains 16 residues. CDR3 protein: CANMPRWDWNTGELFF.

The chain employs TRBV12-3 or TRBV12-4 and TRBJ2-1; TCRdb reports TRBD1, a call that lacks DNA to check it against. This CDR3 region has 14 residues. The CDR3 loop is CASSPPNSYNEQFF.